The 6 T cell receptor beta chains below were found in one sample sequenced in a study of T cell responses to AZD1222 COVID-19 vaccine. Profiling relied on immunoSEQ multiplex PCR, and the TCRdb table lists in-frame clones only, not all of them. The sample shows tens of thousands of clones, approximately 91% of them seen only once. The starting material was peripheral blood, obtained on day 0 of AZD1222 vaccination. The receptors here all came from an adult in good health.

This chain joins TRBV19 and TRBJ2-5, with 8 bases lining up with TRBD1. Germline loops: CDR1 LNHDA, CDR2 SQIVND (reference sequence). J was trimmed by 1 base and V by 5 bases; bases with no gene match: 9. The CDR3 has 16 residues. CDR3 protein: CASSVTTGAPQETQYF. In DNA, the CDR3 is TGTGCCAGTAGTGTAACGACAGGGGCGCCCCAAGAGACCCAGTACTTC.

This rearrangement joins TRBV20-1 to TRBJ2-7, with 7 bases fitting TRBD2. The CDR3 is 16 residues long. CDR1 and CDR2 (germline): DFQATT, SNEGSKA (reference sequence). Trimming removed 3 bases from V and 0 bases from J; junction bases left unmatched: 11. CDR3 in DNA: TGCAGTGCTAGTAAAAATCCGGGACTAAACTCCTACGAGCAGTACTTC. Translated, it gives CSASKNPGLNSYEQYF.

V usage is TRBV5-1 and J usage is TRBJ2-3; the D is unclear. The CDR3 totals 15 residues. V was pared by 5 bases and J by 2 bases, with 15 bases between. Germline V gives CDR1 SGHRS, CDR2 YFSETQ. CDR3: CASRTGRPATDTQYF. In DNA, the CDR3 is TGCGCCAGCAGAACCGGCCGCCCCGCCACAGATACGCAGTATTTT.

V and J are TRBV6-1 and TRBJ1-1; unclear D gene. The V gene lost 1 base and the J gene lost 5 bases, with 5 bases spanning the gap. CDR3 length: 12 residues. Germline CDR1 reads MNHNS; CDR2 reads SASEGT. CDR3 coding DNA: TGTGCCAGCAGTGAAGGATGGACTGAAGCTTTCTTT. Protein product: CASSEGWTEAFF.

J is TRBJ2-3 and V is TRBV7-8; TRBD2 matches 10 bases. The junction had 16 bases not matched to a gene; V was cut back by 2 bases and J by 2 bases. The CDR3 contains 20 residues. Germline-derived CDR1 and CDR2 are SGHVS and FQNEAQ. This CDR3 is CASSLSPFRRTSGHTDTQYF. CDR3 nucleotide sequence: TGTGCCAGCAGCTTATCTCCGTTCAGAAGGACTAGCGGACACACAGATACGCAGTATTTT.

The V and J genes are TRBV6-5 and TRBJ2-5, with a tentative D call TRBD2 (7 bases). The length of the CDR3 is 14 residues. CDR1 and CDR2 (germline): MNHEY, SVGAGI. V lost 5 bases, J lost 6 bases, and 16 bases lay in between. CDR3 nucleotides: TGTGCCAGCAGTCCTCGGGGGGCAAGGCAGACCCAGTACTTC. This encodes CASSPRGARQTQYF.